The rows below give T cell receptor beta chains drawn from one sample of a study of T cell repertoires in cytomegalovirus infection. These receptors' targets are unknown. Each CDR3 protein is one row after TCRdb ran MiXCR on the reads. Of about 350,000 distinct CDR3 sequences in the sample, about 35% were seen once. Sequenced material: cultured PBMCs, taken from culture after CMV antigen stimulation. The receptors here all came from a human donor in good health (CMV status not recorded). Some clones in this sample may be carry-over from other donors' samples. CDR3s include the opening cysteine and the closing phenylalanine or tryptophan. D genes are given only for firm matches. The size entry is marked missing in some rows and otherwise reads once, few, many or a size class.

D,J,size,V,DNA,CDR3
TRBD1,TRBJ1-1,many,TRBV6-1,TGTGCCATCCTGAGACAGGGAATGAACACTGAAGCTTTCTTT,CAILRQGMNTEAFF
-,TRBJ1-1,-,TRBV20-1,TGCAGTGCTAGCCGCGGGAGGACCGCCGAAGCTTTCTTT,CSASRGRTAEAFF
TRBD2,TRBJ2-1,few,TRBV27,TGTGCCAGCAGTGCGGGACTAGACAATGAGCAGTTCTTC,CASSAGLDNEQFF
-,TRBJ1-1,-,TRBV11-3,TGTGCCAGCAGCGCTGACACTGAAGCTTTCTTT,CASSADTEAFF
-,TRBJ2-6,once,TRBV2,TGTGCCAGCAATTTAGGGGGCTCTGGGGCCAACGTCCTGACTTTC,CASNLGGSGANVLTF
-,TRBJ2-5,-,TRBV12-3/TRBV12-4,TGTGCCAGCACTACTTACGTCGGAACTAACCAAGAGACCCAGTACTTC,CASTTYVGTNQETQYF
-,TRBJ1-5,-,TRBV3-1,TGTGCCAGCAGCCCCTCAGGGCATCAGCCCCAGCATTTT,CASSPSGHQPQHF
-,TRBJ2-7,few,TRBV10-2,TGCGCCAGCAGTGAACCGGGCCACTCCTACGAGCAGTACTTC,CASSEPGHSYEQYF
TRBD1,TRBJ2-7,-,TRBV28,TGTGCCAGCAGTGCGACGGACAGGGGAATAAGGGAGCAGTACTTC,CASSATDRGIREQYF
-,TRBJ1-1,-,TRBV11-3,TGTGCCAGCAGCACCCGTCTCGGGGCTTTCTTT,CASSTRLGAFF
-,TRBJ2-1,-,TRBV6-2/TRBV6-3,TGTGCCAGCAGTTACTCTCCGGTACGGAAACGGGAGAGGAGCTGCTTCTTC,CASSYSPVRKRERSCFF
-,TRBJ2-7,-,TRBV7-2,TGTGCCAGCAGCCGTGAGTTGGGGGAGGTCTACGAGCAGTACTTC,CASSRELGEVYEQYF
TRBD1,TRBJ1-6,-,TRBV5-1,TGCGCCAGCAGCTTGGGGACAGGGAGAAAAAATTCACCCCTCCACTTT,CASSLGTGRKNSPLHF
-,TRBJ1-1,-,TRBV19,TGTGCCAGTAGCCGGGGGAGGGATACTGAAGCTTTCTTT,CASSRGRDTEAFF
TRBD1,TRBJ2-5,-,TRBV12-3/TRBV12-4,TGTGCCAGCAGCCGGGACAGGGAACAGACCCAGTACTTC,CASSRDREQTQYF
TRBD2,TRBJ2-1,-,TRBV5-4,TGTGCCAGCAGCTCAAGACTAGCGGGATCGAGGATCGATGAGCAGTTCTTC,CASSSRLAGSRIDEQFF
-,TRBJ1-4,many,TRBV7-8,TGTGCCAGCAGCGGGACCCCAGGAGAAAAACTGTTTTTT,CASSGTPGEKLFF
-,TRBJ1-5,few,TRBV6-1,TGTGCCAGCAGGGTTACCGATCAGCCCCAGCATTTT,CASRVTDQPQHF
-,TRBJ2-7,many,TRBV7-6,TGTGCCAGCAGCCCCGCCGAGCGGTCCCGCGGGGAGCAGTACTTC,CASSPAERSRGEQYF
TRBD1,TRBJ2-7,few,TRBV7-3,TGTGCCAGCAGCAAAACCGGGACAGGGGACTACGAGCAGTACTTC,CASSKTGTGDYEQYF
TRBD2,TRBJ2-3,-,TRBV5-1,TGCGCCAGCAGCTTGGTACCTAGCGGGCTAACAGATACGCAGTATTTT,CASSLVPSGLTDTQYF
-,TRBJ2-6,few,TRBV6-6,TGTGCCAGCAGTTACGCTGGTTTGAGCTCTGGGGCCAACGTCCTGACTTTC,CASSYAGLSSGANVLTF
TRBD1,TRBJ2-3,many,TRBV7-2,TGTGCCAGCAGCGTGGGGGACAGAAACACAGATACGCAGTATTTT,CASSVGDRNTDTQYF
-,TRBJ2-5,few,TRBV7-9,TGTGCCAGCAGCTACGACAGGTTGGAGACCCAGTACTTC,CASSYDRLETQYF
TRBD2,TRBJ2-3,-,TRBV20-1,TGCAGTGCTAGAATATCGACTAGCAGACTCACAGATACGCAGTATTTT,CSARISTSRLTDTQYF
TRBD2,TRBJ2-1,-,TRBV12-3/TRBV12-4,TGTGCCAGCGGGCTGCAACTAGCGGGAGTCTGGAATGAGCAGTTCTTC,CASGLQLAGVWNEQFF
TRBD1,TRBJ2-7,-,TRBV7-9,TGTGCCAGCAGCTTCGAGGGACAGCTCTACGAGCAGTACTTC,CASSFEGQLYEQYF
-,TRBJ2-7,-,TRBV7-2,TGTGCCAGCCAGCAGAGCTACGAGCAGTACTTC,CASQQSYEQYF
-,TRBJ1-1,many,TRBV7-2,TGTGCCAGCAGCTTAATTGGCCTAGGTGCGAACACTGAAGCTTTCTTT,CASSLIGLGANTEAFF
-,TRBJ1-5,-,TRBV12-3/TRBV12-4,TGTGCCAGCAGTTACCAGAGAAATCAGCCCCAGCATTTT,CASSYQRNQPQHF
TRBD2,TRBJ2-1,-,TRBV20-1,TGCAGTGCTAGGCTAGCGGGGCTAGGGCAGTTCTTC,CSARLAGLGQFF
TRBD2,TRBJ2-1,-,TRBV5-4,TGTGCCAGCAGCTTGGTTCCCGGGACTAGCGGGAGTAACGATGAGCAGTTCTTC,CASSLVPGTSGSNDEQFF
-,TRBJ2-7,few,TRBV6-5,TGTGCCAGCAGTTACTCGGGGGACGGGACCTACGAGCAGTACTTC,CASSYSGDGTYEQYF
-,TRBJ1-2,few,TRBV7-2,TGTGCCAGCAGCTCAAGGGAAGGAATTGGCTACACCTTC,CASSSREGIGYTF
TRBD2,TRBJ2-1,many,TRBV7-8,TGTGCCAGCAGCTTGTGGACTAGCGGGATGACCAAGAATGAGCAGTTCTTC,CASSLWTSGMTKNEQFF
TRBD2,TRBJ2-7,few,TRBV7-2,TGTGCCAGCAGCTCAAGCGGGAGTTCTTCCTACGAGCAGTACTTC,CASSSSGSSSYEQYF